This is a list of T cell receptor beta chains from one sample in a study of blood T cell repertoires in COVID-19. TCRdb's table, derived via immunoSEQ multiplex PCR, lists solely in-frame clones and lacks some. The data contain a few hundred thousand clones, approximately 90% of them singletons. The sequencing sample was made of PBMCs or T cells enriched from blood (not recorded which). These receptors originate from a middle-aged woman who had been exposed to COVID-19. The CDR3 runs from the conserved cysteine through the conserved F or W. Each record gives: clone size, J gene, V gene, D gene, CDR3 DNA, CDR3 protein. The D gene is left open where the match is weak. Some rows have no size entry. The others give once, few or many, or a class for an expanded clone.

clone_size: NA
j_call: TRBJ2-7
v_call: TRBV18
d_call: TRBD1
cdr3_nt: TGTGCCAGCTCACCACCGGACAGGGGGTACGAGCAGTACTTC
cdr3_aa: CASSPPDRGYEQYF

clone_size: NA
j_call: TRBJ2-1
v_call: TRBV9
d_call: TRBD2
cdr3_nt: TGTGCCAGCAGCGAACTAGCGGGGGACTACAATGAGCAGTTCTTC
cdr3_aa: CASSELAGDYNEQFF

clone_size: NA
j_call: TRBJ2-7
v_call: TRBV7-2
d_call: NA
cdr3_nt: TGTGCCAGCAGCTTAGAACACAGGGAGCAGTACTTC
cdr3_aa: CASSLEHREQYF

clone_size: NA
j_call: TRBJ1-3
v_call: TRBV7-9
d_call: NA
cdr3_nt: TGTGCCAGCAGCTCCCCGGGCAGGGCGACTGGAAACACCATATATTTT
cdr3_aa: CASSSPGRATGNTIYF

clone_size: NA
j_call: TRBJ2-1
v_call: TRBV24-1
d_call: TRBD2
cdr3_nt: TGTGCCACCAGTGATTATCGACTAGCGGGGGGGCAGAATGAGCAGTTCTTC
cdr3_aa: CATSDYRLAGGQNEQFF

clone_size: NA
j_call: TRBJ1-1
v_call: TRBV19
d_call: TRBD1
cdr3_nt: TGTGCCAGTAGTATACCGGGACAGGGAAGAACGAACACTGAAGCTTTCTTT
cdr3_aa: CASSIPGQGRTNTEAFF

clone_size: NA
j_call: TRBJ2-1
v_call: TRBV7-2
d_call: TRBD2
cdr3_nt: TGTGCCAGCAGCTCAACCGGACTAGCGGGGGGGCGTGGTGAGCAGTTCTTC
cdr3_aa: CASSSTGLAGGRGEQFF

clone_size: NA
j_call: TRBJ2-7
v_call: TRBV7-2
d_call: NA
cdr3_nt: TGTGCCAGCAGCTCCCGCTCGGGTGTCGCCTACGAGCAGTACTTC
cdr3_aa: CASSSRSGVAYEQYF

clone_size: NA
j_call: TRBJ1-2
v_call: TRBV6-5
d_call: NA
cdr3_nt: TGTGCCAGCAGACGTGGACAGTCCTCTAACTATGGCTACACCTTC
cdr3_aa: CASRRGQSSNYGYTF

clone_size: NA
j_call: TRBJ2-7
v_call: TRBV7-2
d_call: TRBD1
cdr3_nt: TGTGCCAGCAGCTCACGACAGGGCCCCTACGAGCAGTACTTC
cdr3_aa: CASSSRQGPYEQYF

clone_size: NA
j_call: TRBJ2-1
v_call: TRBV9
d_call: TRBD2
cdr3_nt: TGTGCCAGCAGCATGTCCGGGACTAGCGGGTTCGATGAGCAGTTCTTC
cdr3_aa: CASSMSGTSGFDEQFF

clone_size: NA
j_call: TRBJ1-1
v_call: TRBV15
d_call: TRBD1
cdr3_nt: TGTGCCACCAGCAGAGCCAAAAGACAGGGGGCGCGGACTGAAGCTTTCTTT
cdr3_aa: CATSRAKRQGARTEAFF

clone_size: NA
j_call: TRBJ1-1
v_call: TRBV29-1
d_call: TRBD1
cdr3_nt: TGCAGCGTTCAAGCAGGGGGCGGTGGCACTGAAGCTTTCTTT
cdr3_aa: CSVQAGGGGTEAFF

clone_size: once
j_call: TRBJ1-1
v_call: TRBV5-1
d_call: TRBD1
cdr3_nt: TGCGCCAGCAGCCCGTGGGGACAGGGGGCGGGCACTGAAGCTTTCTTT
cdr3_aa: CASSPWGQGAGTEAFF

clone_size: NA
j_call: TRBJ2-7
v_call: TRBV18
d_call: NA
cdr3_nt: TGTGCCAGCTCACCGTCAGGGGATACGGGTTACGAGCAGTACTTC
cdr3_aa: CASSPSGDTGYEQYF

clone_size: NA
j_call: TRBJ1-1
v_call: TRBV7-3
d_call: TRBD1
cdr3_nt: TGTGCCAGCAGCCCGGACAGGCTTGAAGCTTTCTTT
cdr3_aa: CASSPDRLEAFF

clone_size: NA
j_call: TRBJ1-5
v_call: TRBV19
d_call: TRBD1
cdr3_nt: TGTGCCAGTCACCGGGACAGGGAAGTCAATCAGCCCCAGCATTTT
cdr3_aa: CASHRDREVNQPQHF

clone_size: NA
j_call: TRBJ2-3
v_call: TRBV18
d_call: TRBD2
cdr3_nt: TGTGCCAGCTCACCAATAACTAGCGGGGGCACAGATACGCAGTATTTT
cdr3_aa: CASSPITSGGTDTQYF